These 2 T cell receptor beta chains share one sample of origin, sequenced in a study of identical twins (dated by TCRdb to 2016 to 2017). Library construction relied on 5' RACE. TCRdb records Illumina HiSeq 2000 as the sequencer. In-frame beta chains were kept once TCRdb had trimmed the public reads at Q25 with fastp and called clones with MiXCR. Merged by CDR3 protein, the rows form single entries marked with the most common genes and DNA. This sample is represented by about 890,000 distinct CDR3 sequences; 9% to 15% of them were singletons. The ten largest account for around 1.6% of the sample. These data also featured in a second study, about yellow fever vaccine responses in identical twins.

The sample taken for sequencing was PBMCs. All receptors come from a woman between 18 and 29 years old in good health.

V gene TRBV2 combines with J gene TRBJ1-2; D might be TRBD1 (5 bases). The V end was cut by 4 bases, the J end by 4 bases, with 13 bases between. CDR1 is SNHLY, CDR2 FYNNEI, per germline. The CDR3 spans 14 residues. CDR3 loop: CASSGQGTFYGYTF. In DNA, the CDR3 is TGTGCCAGCAGTGGCCAGGGTACTTTCTATGGCTACACCTTC. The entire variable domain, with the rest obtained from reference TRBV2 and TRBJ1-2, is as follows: EPEVTQTPSHQVTQMGQEVILRCVPISNHLYFYWYRQILGQKVEFLVSFYNNEISEKSEIFDDQFSVERPDGSNFTLKIRSTKLEDSAMYFCASSGQGTFYGYTFGSGTRLTVV.

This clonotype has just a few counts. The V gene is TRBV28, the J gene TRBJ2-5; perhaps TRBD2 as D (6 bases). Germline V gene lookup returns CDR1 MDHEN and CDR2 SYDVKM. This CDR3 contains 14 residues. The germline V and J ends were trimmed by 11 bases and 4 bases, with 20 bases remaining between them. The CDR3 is CAGNSGLGGETQYF. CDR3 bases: TGTGCCGGCAACTCCGGCCTGGGAGGAGAGACCCAGTACTTC.